These T cell receptor beta chains were read from a single sample in a study of beta chain features in type 1 diabetes. Clones were read by immunoSEQ multiplex PCR, and TCRdb kept only the in-frame ones, dropping some. Of roughly 170,000 clones in the sample, around 13% were seen once. Sequencing was carried out using central memory CD4+ T cells from blood. All receptors derive from a young woman in good health. Each CDR3 is given with its conserved first and last residue. A D gene is named only where the DNA matches it firmly. Clone sizes are given selectively: once, few, many, or a class where the clone is expanded.

D gene	J gene	clone size	V gene	CDR3 DNA	CDR3 protein
.	TRBJ2-7	.	TRBV7-9	TGTGCCAGCAGGCAAGGACAGTCCCTCTACGAGCAGTACTTC	CASRQGQSLYEQYF
TRBD2	TRBJ2-7	few	TRBV7-2	TGTGCCAGCAGCTTAGGGGAGGGGCTAGCCTACGAGCAGTACTTC	CASSLGEGLAYEQYF
.	TRBJ1-5	.	TRBV6-5	TGTGCCAGCCGTTCGGTCAATCAGCCCCAGCATTTT	CASRSVNQPQHF
.	TRBJ2-5	few	TRBV7-2	TGTGCCAGCAGCTTAGAGTCCCACAGAGAGACCCAGTACTTC	CASSLESHRETQYF
.	TRBJ2-1	.	TRBV10-1	TGCGCCAGCAGTGCTACGGGATTCAAGCAGTTCTTC	CASSATGFKQFF
TRBD2	TRBJ2-3	few	TRBV6-4	TGTGCCAGCAGTGATATTGGCGGGAGTAGGGATACGCAGTATTTT	CASSDIGGSRDTQYF
TRBD1	TRBJ2-5	few	TRBV6-5	TGTGCCAGCAGCCTACAGGGGGGTGGAGAGACCCAGTACTTC	CASSLQGGGETQYF
.	TRBJ1-2	.	TRBV29-1	TGCAGCGTTGAAGAGCGGGGCTACACCTTC	CSVEERGYTF
.	TRBJ1-2	few	TRBV28	TGTGCCAGCAGTTTGGGGCCGCGGATCCTCTATGGCTACACCTTC	CASSLGPRILYGYTF
TRBD2	TRBJ2-7	.	TRBV28	TGTGCCAGCAGTCCCCCAGTTAGCGGGTCCTACGAGCAGTACTTC	CASSPPVSGSYEQYF
TRBD2	TRBJ2-5	.	TRBV5-1	TGCGCCAGCAGCTCTTACCGCGGGAGCCAAGAGACCCAGTACTTC	CASSSYRGSQETQYF
TRBD1	TRBJ1-4	few	TRBV7-6	TGTGCCAGCAGCCCGGGACAGGGATTACCTAATGAAAAACTGTTTTTT	CASSPGQGLPNEKLFF
TRBD1	TRBJ2-5	few	TRBV5-4	TGTGCCAGCAGCTGGGGCACTGACAGGGAGGAGACCCAGTACTTC	CASSWGTDREETQYF
.	TRBJ1-2	.	TRBV10-3	TGTGCCATCAGTGTTTCAGGGGCCTATGGCTACACCTTC	CAISVSGAYGYTF
.	TRBJ2-1	.	TRBV4-2	TGTGCCAGCAGCCAAGATCGAGTGACTTACAATGAGCAGTTCTTC	CASSQDRVTYNEQFF
.	TRBJ2-1	few	TRBV29-1	TGCAGCGTTGGACAGTTAGCCTCCTACAATGAGCAGTTCTTC	CSVGQLASYNEQFF
TRBD1	TRBJ1-2	few	TRBV29-1	TGCAGCGTTGATTTGGCAGGGGGCCCCTATGGCTACACCTTC	CSVDLAGGPYGYTF
TRBD1	TRBJ1-1	few	TRBV4-1	TGCGCCAGCAGAAACCCGGGACAGGGAGTGGCAATGAACACTGAAGCTTTCTTT	CASRNPGQGVAMNTEAFF
.	TRBJ1-5	few	TRBV7-9	TGTGCCAGCAGTATAACAGGCAGTGGCAATCAGCCCCAGCATTTT	CASSITGSGNQPQHF
TRBD1	TRBJ2-7	few	TRBV18	TGTGCCAGCTCACAGGGACAGGGGGACGAGCAGTACTTC	CASSQGQGDEQYF
.	TRBJ2-7	once	TRBV28	TGTGCCAGCAGTTTCCCAGGGAAGTCCTACGAGCAGTACTTC	CASSFPGKSYEQYF
TRBD2	TRBJ2-7	.	TRBV2	TGTGCCAGCACGAAAGCGGGAGGAGGGCGACAGTACTTC	CASTKAGGGRQYF
TRBD2	TRBJ2-2	few	TRBV5-1	TGCGCCAGCAGCTTAATGACTAGCGTCACCACCGGGGAGCTGTTTTTT	CASSLMTSVTTGELFF
.	TRBJ1-5	.	TRBV2	TGTGCCAGCAGCTCTACGGGTGCACCCCAGCATTTT	CASSSTGAPQHF
.	TRBJ1-2	.	TRBV5-1	TGCGCCAGCAGATATGGGACGGGGGGTAACTATGGCTACACCTTC	CASRYGTGGNYGYTF
TRBD1	TRBJ1-1	few	TRBV6-1	TGTGCCAGCAGGAGGGACAGTGGCAACACTGAAGCTTTCTTT	CASRRDSGNTEAFF
TRBD2	TRBJ2-1	few	TRBV29-1	TGCAGTCAACAGGGCACGGGACTAGCAAATGAGCAGTTCTTC	CSQQGTGLANEQFF
.	TRBJ2-7	medium-sized	TRBV28	TGTGCCAGCGGGGGGACAGTTCCTACCTACGAGCAGTACTTC	CASGGTVPTYEQYF
TRBD1	TRBJ1-1	.	TRBV30	TGTGCCTACTCGACAGGGGGAAACACTGAAGCTTTCTTT	CAYSTGGNTEAFF
.	TRBJ2-5	.	TRBV19	TGTGCCAGTGGGACACTGTACCAAGAGACCCAGTACTTC	CASGTLYQETQYF
.	TRBJ2-3	.	TRBV7-6	TGTGCCAGCAGCGTAACTCGCACAGATACGCAGTATTTT	CASSVTRTDTQYF
.	TRBJ2-1	.	TRBV30	TGTGCCTGGACCGTCGGGTCTGAGCAGTTCTTC	CAWTVGSEQFF
TRBD1	TRBJ2-7	few	TRBV5-1	TGCGCCAGCAGCTTGGGTGCCGGGACAGGGGCCCTTTCCTACGAGCAGTACTTC	CASSLGAGTGALSYEQYF
.	TRBJ2-7	.	TRBV27	TGTGCCAGCAGTTTATTCCGCGGGCCCACCTACGAGCAGTACTTC	CASSLFRGPTYEQYF
.	TRBJ2-7	.	TRBV2	TGTGCCAGCAGCCTAGAGATTTACGAGCAGTACTTC	CASSLEIYEQYF
.	TRBJ2-7	.	TRBV7-6	TGTGCCAGCAGCGGAGGGCCCCAACCCTCCTACGAGCAGTACTTC	CASSGGPQPSYEQYF
.	TRBJ2-2	.	TRBV5-4	TGTGCCAGCAGCACCCCGAGGAAGAACACCGGGGAGCTGTTTTTT	CASSTPRKNTGELFF
TRBD2	TRBJ2-3	few	TRBV28	TGTGCCAGCAGCAGGAGCGGGAGTGGGACAGATACGCAGTATTTT	CASSRSGSGTDTQYF
TRBD1	TRBJ2-3	many	TRBV7-9	TGTGCCAGCAGCTTGACAGGGGGAGCAGATACGCAGTATTTT	CASSLTGGADTQYF
.	TRBJ2-5	few	TRBV18	TGTGCCAGCTCCCGACGACAGGAAGAGACCCAGTACTTC	CASSRRQEETQYF
.	TRBJ2-7	.	TRBV2	TGTGCCAGCAGAGCAGGGGCCACCTACGAGCAGTACTTC	CASRAGATYEQYF
.	TRBJ2-2	few	TRBV27	TGTGCCAGCAGTTTCTCTCTCCAGGGGACCGGGGAGCTGTTTTTT	CASSFSLQGTGELFF
.	TRBJ2-3	.	TRBV19	TGTGCCAGTAGGCGTTACCGGGGCACAGATACGCAGTATTTT	CASRRYRGTDTQYF
.	TRBJ2-7	.	TRBV9	TGTGCCAGCAGCCCGCAGTTCGGGAGAAGCGACGAGCAGTACTTC	CASSPQFGRSDEQYF
TRBD1	TRBJ1-2	.	TRBV5-6	TGTGCCAGCACCCAGGACAGGGGGGATGGCTACACCTTC	CASTQDRGDGYTF
TRBD1	TRBJ2-1	few	TRBV5-6	TGTGCCAGCAGCATACGGGGACAGAAATACAATGAGCAGTTCTTC	CASSIRGQKYNEQFF
TRBD1	TRBJ1-4	.	TRBV10-3	TGTGCCATGCGACAGGGGCCAACTAATGAAAAACTGTTTTTT	CAMRQGPTNEKLFF
TRBD2	TRBJ2-3	few	TRBV5-1	TGCGCCAGCAGGAGACTAGCGGGAGAGACAGATACGCAGTATTTT	CASRRLAGETDTQYF
TRBD2	TRBJ2-3	.	TRBV5-4	TGTGCCAGCAGCGTTGGACTAGTGGGTAGCACAGATACGCAGTATTTT	CASSVGLVGSTDTQYF
.	TRBJ2-7	few	TRBV30	TGTGCCTGGAGGACAGGTACCTACGAGCAGTACTTC	CAWRTGTYEQYF
TRBD2	TRBJ2-2	.	TRBV2	TGTGCCACCTCCCTTACCCGGACTAGCGTCACCGGGGAGCTGTTTTTT	CATSLTRTSVTGELFF
.	TRBJ2-3	many	TRBV7-6	TGTGCCAGCAGCCGGACTGCAGCGGTCACAGATACGCAGTATTTT	CASSRTAAVTDTQYF
TRBD1	TRBJ2-7	.	TRBV7-2	TGTGCCAGCAGCTTGACAGGGTACGAGCAGTACTTC	CASSLTGYEQYF
TRBD2	TRBJ2-1	.	TRBV28	TGTGCCACGGCGGGAGCCAGGACCAATGAGCAGTTCTTC	CATAGARTNEQFF
.	TRBJ1-1	few	TRBV28	TGTGCCAGCACCCTAAGGGGTCCTGAAGCTTTCTTT	CASTLRGPEAFF
.	TRBJ1-2	.	TRBV10-3	TGTGCCATCAGTGAACAGGGCGACTATGGCTACACCTTC	CAISEQGDYGYTF
.	TRBJ2-2	few	TRBV2	TGTGCCAGCAAAGAGGGTGACACCGGGGAGCTGTTTTTT	CASKEGDTGELFF
.	TRBJ2-1	.	TRBV7-6	TGTGCCAGCAGCCGTACCCGGCAGGGAGGTGAGCAGTTCTTC	CASSRTRQGGEQFF